Shown below are 19 T cell receptor beta chains from a single sample sequenced in a study of OX40 agonist ivuxolimab in advanced cancers. Assay: immunoSEQ multiplex PCR; the TCRdb copy retains only in-frame clones and omits some. Of more than 55,000 clones listed, about 89% are singletons. The sample was CD4+ or CD8+ T cells sorted from blood, taken in a trial of the OX40 agonist ivuxolimab. These receptors were taken from an adult with an advanced solid tumor such as melanoma, head and neck, liver or kidney cancer.

This rearrangement joins TRBV7-2 to TRBJ1-3; no reliable D call. CDR3 length: 16 amino acids. Germline V CDR1 and CDR2: SGHTA, FQGNSA. Trimming stripped 5 bases from V and 0 bases from J, with 14 bases between. This CDR3 reads CASSPGPLSSGNTIYF. In DNA form, the CDR3 reads TGTGCCAGCAGCCCCGGTCCACTGAGCTCTGGAAACACCATATATTTT.

The CDR3 sequence is CASSLSVGSYEQYF. In nucleotides, the CDR3 is TGTGCCAGCAGCTTAAGTGTGGGTTCCTACGAGCAGTACTTC. V is TRBV7-9 and J is TRBJ2-7; D gene ambiguous. The CDR3 extends over 14 amino acids. V lost 2 bases and J 1 base, leaving 9 bases between the germline ends. CDR1 is SEHNR and CDR2 is FQNEAQ in the germline V gene (reference sequence).

The V gene is TRBV10-2, the J gene TRBJ2-3; D is unclear. This CDR3 spans 15 amino acids. Per the germline V gene, CDR1 is WSHSY and CDR2 is SAAADI. Trimming shortened V by 7 bases and J by 2 bases, and 16 bases separated the two germline ends. CDR3 loop: CASTPPTLSTDTQYF. CDR3 DNA: TGCGCCAGCACCCCGCCGACCTTATCCACAGATACGCAGTATTTT.

V gene TRBV10-2 combines with J gene TRBJ2-2; D unclear. The CDR3 runs to 13 residues. From germline, CDR1 is WSHSY and CDR2 SAAADI. V lost 9 bases, J lost 2 bases, and 10 bases lay in between. The CDR3 protein is CASKEGNTGELFF. CDR3 DNA: TGCGCCAGTAAGGAAGGAAACACCGGGGAGCTGTTTTTT.

The chain has TRBV6-1 and TRBJ2-7; D is perhaps TRBD1 or TRBD2 (5 bases each). The CDR3 spans 13 residues. Trimming left V 6 bases short and J 3 bases short, with 12 bases between. Per the germline V gene, CDR1 is MNHNS and CDR2 is SASEGT. The CDR3: CASSRDVIYEQYF. CDR3 DNA sequence: TGTGCCAGCAGCCGGGACGTGATCTACGAGCAGTACTTC.

The chain carries TRBV19 and TRBJ2-3; D may be TRBD2 (5 bases). Germline V gene lookup returns CDR1 LNHDA and CDR2 SQIVND (reference sequence). This CDR3 is 15 amino acids long. The V and J ends lost 2 bases and 6 bases respectively, with 15 bases between them. CDR3 protein: CASSIILTRADTQYF. In DNA, the CDR3 is TGTGCCAGTAGTATAATCCTCACGAGGGCCGATACGCAGTATTTT. Combining the CDR3 with reference TRBV19 and TRBJ2-3 gives the whole variable domain DGGITQSPKYLFRKEGQNVTLSCEQNLNHDAMYWYRQDPGQGLRLIYYSQIVNDFQKGDIAEGYSVSREKKESFPLTVTSAQKNPTAFYLCASSIILTRADTQYFGPGTRLTVL.

This clone has more than one count but fewer than ten. This chain joins TRBV7-2 and TRBJ2-6; possible D gene TRBD1, 7 bases. V shed 5 bases and J shed 4 bases, with 24 bases lying between them. CDR1 is SGHTA and CDR2 is FQGNSA in the germline V gene. The CDR3 runs to 19 residues. The DNA of the CDR3 is TGTGCCAGCAGCCCCCGACAGGGACTCCACTGGGCGGGGGCCAACGTCCTGACTTTC. Protein sequence: CASSPRQGLHWAGANVLTF.

V gene TRBV5-1 combines with J gene TRBJ2-5; 7 bases are shared with TRBD2. The CDR3 has 15 amino acids. V trimming: 0 bases; J trimming: 4 bases; junction bases outside the gene matches: 6. Germline CDR1 and CDR2: SGHRS and YFSETQ. CDR3 DNA: TGCGCCAGCAGCTTGGGCTCGGCTAGCGGAGAGACCCAGTACTTC. This translates into CASSLGSASGETQYF.

This chain uses TRBV7-6 with TRBJ2-3, with TRBD2 matching over 9 bases. Germline values: CDR1 SGHVS, CDR2 FNYEAQ. The CDR3 extends over 15 amino acids. The V segment lost 2 bases and the J segment 7 bases; nucleotides outside the gene matches: 7. In DNA form, the CDR3 reads TGTGCCAGCAGCTTATCTAGCGGGAAACCAAATACGCAGTATTTT. Its protein is CASSLSSGKPNTQYF.

CDR3 sequence: CASSVGRVNEQFF. CDR3 nucleotide sequence: TGTGCCAGCAGCGTAGGGCGGGTCAATGAGCAGTTCTTC. This sequence joins TRBV9 and TRBJ2-1, with D perhaps matching TRBD2 (5 bases). V was clipped by 0 bases and J by 6 bases, with 7 bases between them. Germline lookup yields CDR1 SGDLS and CDR2 YYNGEE. There are 13 residues in the CDR3.

In this sample, this clone turned up a few times. The rearrangement uses TRBV5-1 and TRBJ2-1; D is perhaps TRBD2 (6 bases). This CDR3 spans 15 amino acids. From germline, CDR1 is SGHRS and CDR2 YFSETQ. V was clipped by 2 bases and J by 9 bases, with 18 bases between them. The CDR3 spells CASSFRDFTPGEQFF. CDR3 sequence (DNA): TGCGCCAGCAGCTTTCGGGACTTCACCCCCGGTGAGCAGTTCTTC. Combining the CDR3 with reference TRBV5-1 and TRBJ2-1 gives the whole variable domain KAGVTQTPRYLIKTRGQQVTLSCSPISGHRSVSWYQQTPGQGLQFLFEYFSETQRNKGNFPGRFSGRQFSNSRSEMNVSTLELGDSALYLCASSFRDFTPGEQFFGPGTRLTVL.

This clone came up once. This chain connects TRBV5-1 to TRBJ2-1; TRBD2 might be the D (5 bases). From germline, CDR1 is SGHRS and CDR2 YFSETQ. The CDR3 loop spans 15 amino acids. Trimming took 0 bases from V and 10 from J, leaving 17 bases between them. The CDR3 spells CASSLEVSRALEQFF. CDR3 sequence (DNA): TGCGCCAGCAGCTTGGAGGTTTCGCGGGCTCTAGAGCAGTTCTTC. The complete variable domain, with remaining parts taken from reference TRBV5-1 and TRBJ2-1, reads KAGVTQTPRYLIKTRGQQVTLSCSPISGHRSVSWYQQTPGQGLQFLFEYFSETQRNKGNFPGRFSGRQFSNSRSEMNVSTLELGDSALYLCASSLEVSRALEQFFGPGTRLTVL.

The genes are TRBV7-9 and TRBJ1-2, with 8 bases matching TRBD1. There are 15 residues in the CDR3. Unmatched junction bases numbered 12, after V lost 5 bases and J lost 7 bases. Per germline, CDR1 SEHNR and CDR2 FQNEAQ (reference sequence). The CDR3 sequence: CASSRDSGQALGYTF. The CDR3 DNA follows: TGTGCCAGCAGCCGCGACTCGGGACAGGCGCTTGGCTACACCTTC.

This chain links TRBV7-2 with TRBJ2-3; perhaps TRBD2 as D (5 bases). From germline, CDR1 is SGHTA and CDR2 FQGNSA. CDR3 length: 12 amino acids. V was trimmed by 2 bases and J by 8 bases, leaving 8 bases between them. The CDR3 protein is CASSLYAGTQYF. The CDR3, as DNA: TGTGCCAGCAGCTTATATGCGGGTACGCAGTATTTT.

V is TRBV27 and J is TRBJ1-2, with D maybe TRBD1 (5 bases). Germline CDR1 and CDR2: MNHEY and SMNVEV (reference sequence). The CDR3 sequence is 15 residues long. V was cut by 5 bases and J by 8 bases, with 21 bases left in between. The CDR3 DNA is TGTGCCAGCAGTCTCCACATTCCGGGCCAGGGAGGCTACACCTTC. This sequence encodes CASSLHIPGQGGYTF.

This chain uses TRBV7-2 with TRBJ2-4; D not resolved. The germline gives CDR1 SGHTA, CDR2 FQGNSA. The V and J ends lost 5 bases and 2 bases respectively, with 1 base between them. The CDR3 is made up of 11 amino acids. DNA for the CDR3: TGTGCCAGCAGCACCAAAAACATTCAGTACTTC. Its translation: CASSTKNIQYF.

The CDR3: CASSLEGGRRTDTQYF. The CDR3 coding sequence is TGTGCCAGCAGCTTAGAGGGAGGGCGGCGCACAGATACGCAGTATTTT. This chain uses TRBV11-3 with TRBJ2-3; 7 positions match TRBD2. Looked up from germline, CDR1 is SGHNT and CDR2 is YENEEA. The CDR3 has 16 amino acids. The ends lost 0 bases at V and 1 base at J; junction bases unmatched: 4.

This chain joins TRBV9 and TRBJ1-4; D may be TRBD1 (5 bases). V lost 3 bases to trimming and J lost 3 bases, with 9 bases between them. CDR1 and CDR2 (germline): SGDLS, YYNGEE. The CDR3 is made up of 14 amino acids. The CDR3 region has the DNA TGTGCCAGCAGCGCGGGACGATCTAATGAAAAACTGTTTTTT. This encodes CASSAGRSNEKLFF.

V usage is TRBV11-3 and J usage is TRBJ2-7; weak D call: TRBD1 (6 bases). Trimming left V 1 base short and J 6 bases short, with 7 bases between. The CDR3 consists of 12 residues. Germline CDR1 SGHNT, CDR2 YENEEA. The CDR3: CASSLGRGEQYF. The CDR3 nucleotides read TGTGCCAGCAGCTTAGGCAGGGGCGAGCAGTACTTC. The whole variable domain, filled in from reference TRBV11-3 and TRBJ2-7, reads EAGVVQSPRYKIIEKKQPVAFWCNPISGHNTLYWYLQNLGQGPELLIRYENEEAVDDSQLPKDRFSAERLKGVDSTLKIQPAELGDSAVYLCASSLGRGEQYFGPGTRLTVT.